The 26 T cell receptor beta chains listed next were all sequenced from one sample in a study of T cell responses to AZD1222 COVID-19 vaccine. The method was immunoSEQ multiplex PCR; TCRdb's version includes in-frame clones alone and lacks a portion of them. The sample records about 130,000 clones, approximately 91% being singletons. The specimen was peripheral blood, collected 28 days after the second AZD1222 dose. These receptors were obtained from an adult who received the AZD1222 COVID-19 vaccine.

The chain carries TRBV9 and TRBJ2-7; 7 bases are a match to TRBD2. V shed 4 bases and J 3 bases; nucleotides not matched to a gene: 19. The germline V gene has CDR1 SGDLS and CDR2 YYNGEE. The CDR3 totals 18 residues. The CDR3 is CASSPEFDSGTGGYEQYF. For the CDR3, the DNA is TGTGCCAGCAGCCCAGAGTTCGATTCGGGGACGGGAGGCTACGAGCAGTACTTC.

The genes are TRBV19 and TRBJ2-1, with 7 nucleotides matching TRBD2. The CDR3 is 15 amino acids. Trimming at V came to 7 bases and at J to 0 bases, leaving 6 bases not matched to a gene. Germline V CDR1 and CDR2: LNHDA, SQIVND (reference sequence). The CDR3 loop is CASNSGSFSYNEQFF. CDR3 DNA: TGTGCCAGTAATAGCGGGTCATTCTCCTACAATGAGCAGTTCTTC.

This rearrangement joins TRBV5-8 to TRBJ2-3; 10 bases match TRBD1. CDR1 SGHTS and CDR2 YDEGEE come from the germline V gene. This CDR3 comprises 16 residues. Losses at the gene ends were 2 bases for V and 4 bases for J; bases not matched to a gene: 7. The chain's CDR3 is CASSFTLGQGPDTQYF. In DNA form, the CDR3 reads TGTGCCAGCAGCTTCACCCTGGGACAGGGGCCAGATACGCAGTATTTT.

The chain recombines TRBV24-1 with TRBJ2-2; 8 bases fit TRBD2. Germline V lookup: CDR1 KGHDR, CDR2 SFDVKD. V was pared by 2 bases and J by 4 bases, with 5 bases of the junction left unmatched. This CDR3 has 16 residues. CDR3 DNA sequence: TGTGCCACCAGTGATTCCGGGACTAGTTTCACCGGGGAGCTGTTTTTT. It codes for CATSDSGTSFTGELFF.

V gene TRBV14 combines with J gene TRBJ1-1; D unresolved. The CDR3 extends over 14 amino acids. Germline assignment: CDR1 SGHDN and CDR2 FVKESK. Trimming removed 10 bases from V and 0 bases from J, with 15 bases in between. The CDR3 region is CATSRRLMNTEAFF. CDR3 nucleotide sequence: TGTGCCACCTCTCGGAGACTCATGAACACTGAAGCTTTCTTT.

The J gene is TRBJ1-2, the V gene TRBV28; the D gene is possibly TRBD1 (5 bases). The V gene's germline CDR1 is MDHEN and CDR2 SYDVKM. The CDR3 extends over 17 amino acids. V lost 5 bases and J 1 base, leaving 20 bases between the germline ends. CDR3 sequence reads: CASSRPGSPPVNYGYTF. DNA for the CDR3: TGTGCCAGCAGTAGACCAGGGAGCCCCCCCGTTAACTATGGCTACACCTTC.

As DNA, the CDR3 is TGTGCCAGCAGCTTTCTTGAGACTAGCGGAAGCACAGATACGCAGTATTTT. Protein: CASSFLETSGSTDTQYF. The rearrangement joins TRBV7-2 to TRBJ2-3; 9 bases agree with TRBD2. Germline CDR1 reads SGHTA; CDR2 reads FQGNSA. The CDR3 is 17 amino acids. V lost 3 bases and J lost 0; bases outside the gene matches: 7.

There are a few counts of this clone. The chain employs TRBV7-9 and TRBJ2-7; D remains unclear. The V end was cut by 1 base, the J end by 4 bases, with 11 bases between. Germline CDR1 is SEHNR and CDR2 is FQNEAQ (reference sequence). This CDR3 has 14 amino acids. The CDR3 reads CASSLVGRQYEQYF. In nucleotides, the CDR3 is TGTGCCAGCAGCTTAGTAGGGCGCCAATACGAGCAGTACTTC.

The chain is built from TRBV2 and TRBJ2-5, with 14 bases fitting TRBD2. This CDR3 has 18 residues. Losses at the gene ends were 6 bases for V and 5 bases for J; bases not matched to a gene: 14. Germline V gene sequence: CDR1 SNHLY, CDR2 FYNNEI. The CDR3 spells CASSKGLAGVGSGETQYF. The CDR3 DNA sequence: TGTGCCAGCAGCAAGGGACTAGCGGGAGTAGGGTCAGGTGAGACCCAGTACTTC.

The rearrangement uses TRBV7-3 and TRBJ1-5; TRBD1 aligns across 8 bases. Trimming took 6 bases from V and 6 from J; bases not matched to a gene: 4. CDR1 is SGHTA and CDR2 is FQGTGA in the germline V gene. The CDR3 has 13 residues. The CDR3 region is CASSSTGGQPQHF. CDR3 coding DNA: TGTGCCAGCAGTTCTACAGGGGGTCAGCCCCAGCATTTT.

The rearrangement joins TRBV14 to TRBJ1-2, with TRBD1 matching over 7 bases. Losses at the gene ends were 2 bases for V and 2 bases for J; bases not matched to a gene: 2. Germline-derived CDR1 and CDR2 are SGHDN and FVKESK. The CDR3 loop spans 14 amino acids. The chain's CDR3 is CASSQRQGNYGYTF. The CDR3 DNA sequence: TGTGCCAGCAGCCAACGACAGGGAAACTATGGCTACACCTTC.

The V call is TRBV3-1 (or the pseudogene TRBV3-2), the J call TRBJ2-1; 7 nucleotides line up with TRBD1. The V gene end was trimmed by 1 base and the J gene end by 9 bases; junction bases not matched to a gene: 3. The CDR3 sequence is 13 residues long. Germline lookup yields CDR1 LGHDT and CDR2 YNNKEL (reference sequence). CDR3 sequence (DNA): TGTGCCAGCAGCCAAGGGAACAGGGGTGAGCAGTTCTTC. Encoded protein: CASSQGNRGEQFF.

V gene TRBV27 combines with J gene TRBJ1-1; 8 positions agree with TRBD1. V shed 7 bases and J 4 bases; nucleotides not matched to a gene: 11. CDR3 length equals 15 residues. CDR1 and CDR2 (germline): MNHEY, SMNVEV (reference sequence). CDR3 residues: CASKIRGPGPTEAFF. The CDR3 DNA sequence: TGTGCCAGCAAGATCAGGGGGCCGGGACCCACTGAAGCTTTCTTT.

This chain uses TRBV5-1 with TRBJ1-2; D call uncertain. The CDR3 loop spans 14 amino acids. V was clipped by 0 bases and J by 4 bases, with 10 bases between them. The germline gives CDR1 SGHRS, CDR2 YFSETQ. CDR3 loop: CASSLGFPPYGYTF. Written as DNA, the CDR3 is TGCGCCAGCAGCTTGGGGTTCCCTCCCTATGGCTACACCTTC.

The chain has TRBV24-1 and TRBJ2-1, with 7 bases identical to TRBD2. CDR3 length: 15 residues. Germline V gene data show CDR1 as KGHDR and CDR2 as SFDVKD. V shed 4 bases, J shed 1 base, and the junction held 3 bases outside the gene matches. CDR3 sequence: CATSDSGGSYNEQFF. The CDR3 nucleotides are TGTGCCACCAGTGACTCGGGGGGTTCCTACAATGAGCAGTTCTTC.

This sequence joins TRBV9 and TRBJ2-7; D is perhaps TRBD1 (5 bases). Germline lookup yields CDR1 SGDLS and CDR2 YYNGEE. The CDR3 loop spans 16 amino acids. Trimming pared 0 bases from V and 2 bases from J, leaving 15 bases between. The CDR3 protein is CASSVGGRVETYEQYF. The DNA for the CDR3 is TGTGCCAGCAGCGTAGGGGGCAGGGTTGAAACCTACGAGCAGTACTTC.

CDR3 DNA sequence: TGCGCCAGCAGCCCCCGACTAGGAGAGACCCAGTACTTC. Translation gives CASSPRLGETQYF. The chain is built from TRBV4-1 and TRBJ2-5; TRBD2 is a possible D gene (6 bases). Germline V CDR1 and CDR2: MGHRA, YSYEKL. The CDR3 is 13 amino acids. V was pared by 4 bases and J by 4 bases, with 10 bases between.

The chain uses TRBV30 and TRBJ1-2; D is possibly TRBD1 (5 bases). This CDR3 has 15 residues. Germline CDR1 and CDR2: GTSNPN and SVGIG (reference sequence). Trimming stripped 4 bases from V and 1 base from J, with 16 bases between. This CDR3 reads CAWIVKGRLNYGYTF. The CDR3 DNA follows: TGTGCCTGGATAGTTAAGGGACGGCTTAACTATGGCTACACCTTC.

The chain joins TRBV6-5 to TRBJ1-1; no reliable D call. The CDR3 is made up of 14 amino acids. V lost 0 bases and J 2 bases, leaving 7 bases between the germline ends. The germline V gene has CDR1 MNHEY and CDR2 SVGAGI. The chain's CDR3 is CASSYSHFNTEAFF. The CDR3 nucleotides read TGTGCCAGCAGTTACTCGCATTTCAACACTGAAGCTTTCTTT.

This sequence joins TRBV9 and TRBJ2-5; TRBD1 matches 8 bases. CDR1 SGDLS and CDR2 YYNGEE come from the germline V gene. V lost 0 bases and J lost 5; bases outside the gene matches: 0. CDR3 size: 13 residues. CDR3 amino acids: CASSVGQGETQYF. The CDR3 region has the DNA TGTGCCAGCAGCGTAGGACAGGGGGAGACCCAGTACTTC.

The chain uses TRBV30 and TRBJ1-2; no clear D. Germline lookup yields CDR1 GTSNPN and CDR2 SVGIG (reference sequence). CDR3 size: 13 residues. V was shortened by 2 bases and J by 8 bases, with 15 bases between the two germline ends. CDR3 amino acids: CAWSTTLTNGYTF. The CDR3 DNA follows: TGTGCCTGGAGTACGACACTAACTAACGGCTACACCTTC.

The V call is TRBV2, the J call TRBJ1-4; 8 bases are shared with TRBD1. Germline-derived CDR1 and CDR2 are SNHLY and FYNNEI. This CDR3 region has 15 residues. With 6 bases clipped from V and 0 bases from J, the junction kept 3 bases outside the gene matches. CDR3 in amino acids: CASSLQGATNEKLFF. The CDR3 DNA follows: TGTGCCAGCAGCCTACAGGGGGCAACTAATGAAAAACTGTTTTTT.

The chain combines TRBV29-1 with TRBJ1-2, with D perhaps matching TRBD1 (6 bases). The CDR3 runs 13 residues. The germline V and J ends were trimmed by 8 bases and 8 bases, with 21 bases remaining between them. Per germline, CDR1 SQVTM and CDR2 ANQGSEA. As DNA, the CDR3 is TGCAGCCTCCGGGACACCAGGGACGGAGGCTACACCTTC. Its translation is CSLRDTRDGGYTF.

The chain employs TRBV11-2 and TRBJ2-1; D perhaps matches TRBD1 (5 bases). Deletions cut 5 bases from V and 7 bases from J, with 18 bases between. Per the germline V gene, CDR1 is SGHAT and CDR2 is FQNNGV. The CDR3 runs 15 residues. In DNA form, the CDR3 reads TGTGCCAGCAGCCGACCCGGACCCAAGGGGAATGAGCAGTTCTTC. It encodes CASSRPGPKGNEQFF.

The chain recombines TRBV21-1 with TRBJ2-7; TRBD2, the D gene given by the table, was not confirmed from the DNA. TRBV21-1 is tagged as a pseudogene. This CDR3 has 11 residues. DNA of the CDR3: TGTGCCAGCAGCAAACTCTACGAGCAGTACGTC. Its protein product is CASSKLYEQYV.

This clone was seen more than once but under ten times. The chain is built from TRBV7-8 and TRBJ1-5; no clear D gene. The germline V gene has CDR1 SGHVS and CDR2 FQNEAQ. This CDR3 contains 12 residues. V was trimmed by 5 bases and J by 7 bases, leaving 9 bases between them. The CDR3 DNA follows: TGTGCCAGCAGCATACCGGGACAGCCCCAGCATTTT. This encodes CASSIPGQPQHF. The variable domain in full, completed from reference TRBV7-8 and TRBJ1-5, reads GAGVSQSPRYKVAKRGQDVALRCDPISGHVSLFWYQQALGQGPEFLTYFQNEAQLDKSGLPSDRFFAERPEGSVSTLKIQRTQQEDSAVYLCASSIPGQPQHFGDGTRLSIL.